Here is one T cell receptor (beta chain) with its context. Its target is unknown. The data were taken from a study of a mutant IDH1 vaccine in newly diagnosed glioma. Study summary: First vaccine doses came 4-6 weeks after radiotherapy alone, or with temozolomide cycles.

V was trimmed by 2 bases and J by 5 bases, leaving 13 bases between them. This CDR3 has 14 residues. CDR1 is WNHNN, CDR2 SYGVQD, per germline (reference sequence). Assay: immunoSEQ multiplex PCR; the TCRdb copy retains only in-frame clones and omits some. Found here are approximately 110,000 clones, roughly 90% of them singletons; the top ten hold more than 0.55%. As to time point: week 11, during vaccination. Each vaccine dose was 300 ug of mutant IDH1 20-mer peptide, with topical imiquimod. The clonotype was recovered from a woman aged 45-59 years with glioma. V is TRBV10-1 and J is TRBJ2-7, with D hard to call. The sample was PBMCs, taken from a glioma patient whose treatment included an IDH1 peptide vaccine. CDR3 region: CASSEGSPDNEQYF. CDR3 sequence (DNA): TGCGCCAGCAGTGAGGGGTCCCCCGACAACGAGCAGTACTTC.